Listed here are 8 T cell receptor beta chains from one sample, sequenced in a study of control samples from healthy donors and cancer patients. Profiling relied on immunoSEQ multiplex PCR, and the TCRdb table lists in-frame clones only, not all of them. The sample includes around 130,000 clones, 75% to 95% of them seen just once. Sequenced: blood. These receptors were taken from a man between 18 and 35 years old in good health.

The V gene is TRBV5-1, the J gene TRBJ1-1; D is ambiguous. V was cut by 4 bases and J by 0 bases, with 7 bases left in between. The germline V gene has CDR1 SGHRS and CDR2 YFSETQ. The CDR3 sequence is 13 residues long. The CDR3 reads CASSRVLNTEAFF. In DNA, the CDR3 is TGCGCCAGCAGCAGGGTTTTGAACACTGAAGCTTTCTTT.

The J gene is TRBJ1-2, the V gene TRBV10-2; D might be TRBD1 (6 bases). This CDR3 comprises 15 residues. Trimming pared 0 bases from V and 4 bases from J, leaving 12 bases between. CDR1 and CDR2 from the germline V gene are WSHSY and SAAADI. The CDR3 sequence: CASSESVGGGYGYTF. DNA for the CDR3: TGCGCCAGCAGTGAGTCAGTAGGGGGAGGCTATGGCTACACCTTC.

A remark on this clone: Being one base from a much bigger clone, this may be a read error. CDR3 in DNA: TGTGCCAGCAGGGACAGTTATAGCAATCAGCCCCAGCATTTT. Translating it yields CASRDSYSNQPQHF. This chain joins TRBV2 and TRBJ1-5; possible D gene TRBD1, 6 bases. Trimming removed 6 bases from V and 0 bases from J, with 9 bases in between. From germline, CDR1 is SNHLY and CDR2 FYNNEI. This CDR3 region has 14 residues.

The V gene is TRBV3-1 (or the pseudogene TRBV3-2), the J gene TRBJ1-5, with a tentative D call TRBD1 (5 bases). Germline CDR1 LGHDT, CDR2 YNNKEL (reference sequence). The V end was cut by 0 bases, the J end by 0 bases, with 9 bases between. There are 16 residues in the CDR3. CDR3 residues: CASSQDNRNSNQPQHF. CDR3 sequence (DNA): TGTGCCAGCAGCCAAGATAACAGGAATAGCAATCAGCCCCAGCATTTT.

This clone was seen a handful of times. V usage is TRBV5-8 and J usage is TRBJ1-1, with D uncertain. Germline V gene lookup returns CDR1 SGHTS and CDR2 YDEGEE. The CDR3 length is 13 residues. The ends were cut back, 2 bases at V and 5 bases at J, with 10 bases in the middle. The CDR3 sequence is CASSFREGTEAFF. CDR3 DNA sequence: TGTGCCAGCAGCTTTCGGGAAGGGACTGAAGCTTTCTTT.

The chain couples TRBV7-2 to TRBJ2-7; D gene uncertain. In germline, CDR1 is SGHTA, CDR2 FQGNSA. V lost 1 base to trimming and J lost 1 base, with 8 bases between them. This CDR3 comprises 14 residues. The CDR3 loop is CASSLGSASYEQYF. DNA of the CDR3: TGTGCCAGCAGCTTAGGGTCGGCTTCCTACGAGCAGTACTTC.

The rearrangement links TRBV7-9 to TRBJ2-1; D is perhaps TRBD1 (6 bases). Trimming left V 1 base short and J 5 bases short, with 15 bases between. The CDR3 has 16 amino acids. Germline loops: CDR1 SEHNR, CDR2 FQNEAQ (reference sequence). The CDR3 reads CASSLVGRGLHNEQFF. The CDR3 coding sequence is TGTGCCAGCAGCTTAGTGGGCAGGGGTTTGCACAATGAGCAGTTCTTC.

V gene TRBV4-1 combines with J gene TRBJ1-1; D is uncertain. Germline-derived CDR1 and CDR2 are MGHRA and YSYEKL. Deletions cut 3 bases from V and 1 base from J, with 9 bases between. This CDR3 contains 14 residues. The CDR3 nucleotides read TGCGCCAGCAGCCAGGTCGACAAGAACACTGAAGCTTTCTTT. Residues: CASSQVDKNTEAFF.